This TCR beta chain was found in a study of OX40 agonist ivuxolimab in advanced cancers. Study as a whole: It was ivuxolimab, an agonistic anti-OX40 (CD134) antibody, that patients were treated with. Dose-escalation cases comprised hepatocellular carcinoma, melanoma, renal cell or head and neck cancer. General study findings and limits: Clonal expansion by week 6 occurred in CD4+ and CD8+ blood T cells (at 0.1 to 3.0 mg/kg).

This table comes from immunoSEQ multiplex PCR, and its TCRdb copy is limited to in-frame clones, with some not included. This repertoire shows 55,000 to 70,000 clones, about 84% found once; its top ten account for 2.6%. The CDR3 is 14 residues long. Trimming shortened V by 6 bases and J by 4 bases, and 15 bases separated the two germline ends. CDR1 MDHEN and CDR2 SYDVKM come from the germline V gene. On this clone itself: Its target is unknown.

The chain carries TRBV28 and TRBJ1-2; D perhaps matches TRBD1 (5 bases). This clonotype was obtained from an adult with an advanced solid tumor such as melanoma, head and neck, liver or kidney cancer. The sequencing used CD4+ or CD8+ T cells sorted from blood, collected in a trial of the OX40 agonist ivuxolimab. The CDR3 protein is CASSLTDEVYGYTF. The CDR3, as DNA: TGTGCCAGCAGCTTGACAGATGAAGTCTATGGCTACACCTTC.